This T cell receptor beta chain was recovered during a study of blood T cell repertoires in COVID-19. Overall study: Acute and convalescent COVID-19 samples came from the United States, Italy and Spain.

Germline assignment: CDR1 MDHEN and CDR2 SYDVKM. CDR3 length: 13 residues. V was pared by 3 bases and J by 3 bases, with 1 base of the junction left unmatched. Authors' data handling: The assay estimated nucleated cells by amplifying reference gene primers. TCRdb keeps only in-frame clones here, not all; method: immunoSEQ multiplex PCR. That table furnishes V, J and clone size, whereas the DNA furnished D and trimming. The repertoire includes about 310,000 clones, around 87% of them detected once, and 1% sits in the top ten. The TCR sequence derives from a man between 50 and 59 years old with active or convalescent COVID-19. The sequenced sample was peripheral blood. The chain has TRBV28 and TRBJ2-7; TRBD1 agrees at 8 bases. CDR3 sequence (DNA): TGTGCCAGCAGTTTTGGACAGGGCTACGAGCAGTACTTC. Translating gives CASSFGQGYEQYF.